This TCR beta chain was sequenced for a study of blood T cell repertoires in COVID-19. The wider study: Both acute and convalescent COVID-19 samples were obtained from the United States, Italy and Spain.

The CDR3 contains 14 residues. Germline CDR1 and CDR2: MGHDK and SYGVNS. Trimming left V 2 bases short and J 8 bases short, with 13 bases between. The data were produced by immunoSEQ multiplex PCR, yet TCRdb's version contains in-frame clones alone and is incomplete. This table has over 85,000 clones, roughly 82% appearing once. Sequencing was performed on peripheral blood. The TCR was taken from a man between 60 and 75 years old with acute or convalescent COVID-19. V is TRBV25-1 and J is TRBJ2-1; D possibly corresponds to TRBD2 (5 bases). CDR3 amino acids: CASSEPGWNDEQFF. The CDR3 DNA follows: TGTGCCAGCAGTGAACCGGGGTGGAACGATGAGCAGTTCTTC. Together with reference TRBV25-1 and TRBJ2-1, the CDR3 gives the full variable domain: EADIYQTPRYLVIGTGKKITLECSQTMGHDKMYWYQQDPGMELHLIHYSYGVNSTEKGDLSSESTVSRIRTEHFPLTLESARPSHTSQYLCASSEPGWNDEQFFGPGTRLTVL.